Below are 8 T cell receptor beta chains sequenced from a single sample in a study of blood T cell repertoires in COVID-19. The repertoire was sequenced with immunoSEQ multiplex PCR; TCRdb's copy has only in-frame clones and lacks some. The data show hundreds of thousands of clones, about 91% seen once. Sequencing was done on a sample of peripheral blood. These receptors came from a young woman who had recovered from COVID-19.

This clone was seen more than once but under ten times. The chain couples TRBV19 to TRBJ1-1, with D uncertain. Germline lookup yields CDR1 LNHDA and CDR2 SQIVND (reference sequence). This CDR3 is 14 amino acids long. V was shortened by 3 bases and J by 5 bases, with 13 bases between the two germline ends. Written as DNA, the CDR3 is TGTGCCAGTAGTATTTCGGACCCGGGGACTGAAGCTTTCTTT. Translating gives CASSISDPGTEAFF.

V and J are TRBV3-1 (or the pseudogene TRBV3-2) and TRBJ2-3, with 10 nucleotides matching TRBD2. V dropped 1 base and J dropped 3; count of bases not matched to a gene: 10. Germline loops: CDR1 LGHDT, CDR2 YNNKEL (reference sequence). The CDR3 is 18 residues long. This CDR3 is CASSQVWRAGGRTDTQYF. In DNA, the CDR3 is TGTGCCAGCAGCCAAGTTTGGCGAGCGGGGGGGCGAACAGATACGCAGTATTTT.

V and J are TRBV5-1 and TRBJ2-5; TRBD1 is a possible D gene (5 bases). The V gene lost 5 bases and the J gene lost 2 bases, with 13 bases spanning the gap. Per germline, CDR1 SGHRS and CDR2 YFSETQ. The CDR3 has 14 residues. The DNA for the CDR3 is TGCGCCAGCAGTTTTAATAACAGGCAAGAGACCCAGTACTTC. Its translation: CASSFNNRQETQYF.

The gene calls are TRBV10-3 and TRBJ1-3; D is unclear. Trimming shortened V by 4 bases and J by 0 bases, and 4 bases separated the two germline ends. The CDR3 is made up of 13 amino acids. Germline assignment: CDR1 ENHRY and CDR2 SYGVKD. For the CDR3, the DNA is TGTGCCATCAGTGGAGACTCTGGAAACACCATATATTTT. Translation: CAISGDSGNTIYF.

The chain has TRBV5-4 and TRBJ2-7, with D uncertain. This CDR3 is 15 amino acids long. The V end lost 2 bases, the J end lost 2 bases, and 14 bases lay between the germline ends. CDR1 and CDR2 from the germline V gene are SGHNT and YYREEE (reference sequence). The CDR3 region is CASSFKAGTPYEQYF. CDR3 bases: TGTGCCAGCAGCTTCAAGGCAGGTACACCCTACGAGCAGTACTTC.

This chain connects TRBV4-1 to TRBJ2-4; TRBD1 matches at 7 bases. The CDR3 extends over 17 amino acids. V gave up 0 bases and J gave up 0 bases; unmatched junction bases: 5. Germline values: CDR1 MGHRA, CDR2 YSYEKL. CDR3 residues: CASSQDDRALAKNIQYF. CDR3 nucleotides: TGCGCCAGCAGCCAAGACGACAGGGCGCTAGCCAAAAACATTCAGTACTTC.

The J gene is TRBJ1-6, the V gene TRBV7-9; a possible D gene is TRBD1 (6 bases). From germline, CDR1 is SEHNR and CDR2 FQNEAQ (reference sequence). This CDR3 has 13 amino acids. The V end lost 7 bases, the J end lost 6 bases, and 10 bases lay between the germline ends. The CDR3 loop reads CASTRDTNSPLHF. CDR3 nucleotides: TGTGCCAGCACCCGGGACACTAATTCACCCCTCCACTTT. The variable domain in full, with the rest retrieved from reference TRBV7-9 and TRBJ1-6, is DTGVSQNPRHKITKRGQNVTFRCDPISEHNRLYWYRQTLGQGPEFLTYFQNEAQLEKSRLLSDRFSAERPKGSFSTLEIQRTEQGDSAMYLCASTRDTNSPLHFGNGTRLTVT.

The rearrangement joins TRBV5-4 to TRBJ2-1; 10 bases are shared with TRBD2. Germline assignment: CDR1 SGHNT and CDR2 YYREEE (reference sequence). The CDR3 is 16 residues long. V lost 3 bases to trimming and J lost 4 bases; unmatched junction nucleotides: 7. The CDR3 protein is CASSSTKRGGYNEQFF. The CDR3 nucleotides are TGTGCCAGCAGCTCAACCAAGCGGGGGGGGTACAATGAGCAGTTCTTC.